A single sample gave rise to the 26 T cell receptor beta chains below, sequenced in a study of shared clonotypes between healthy human individuals. Generated by immunoSEQ multiplex PCR, the TCRdb table keeps only in-frame clones and is missing some. The table has approximately 980,000 clones, approximately 80% seen once. The sample consisted of memory CD4+ T cells sorted from blood. Subset meaning: CD45RA-negative fraction. The receptors here all came from a man aged 18 to 29 in good health.

The CDR3 region is CASSPGGAKGEQYF. CDR3 nucleotide sequence: TGTGCCAGCAGCCCCGGTGGGGCAAAGGGCGAGCAGTACTTC. The chain employs TRBV7-2 and TRBJ2-7, with D tentatively TRBD1 (5 bases). The CDR3 has 14 amino acids. Germline V gene lookup returns CDR1 SGHTA and CDR2 FQGNSA. Trimming cost V 5 bases and J 6 bases, with 17 bases left between them.

A word on this clone: It may be a read error: a sequence one base away is much more abundant. The rearrangement joins TRBV7-3 to TRBJ2-7; TRBD1 is a possible D gene (6 bases). V gave up 3 bases and J gave up 4 bases, with 10 bases separating them. CDR1 is SGHTA and CDR2 is FQGTGA in the germline V gene. The CDR3 totals 13 residues. This chain's CDR3 is CASSFGQSYEQYF. CDR3 nucleotide sequence: TGTGCCAGCAGCTTCGGACAGTCTTACGAGCAGTACTTC.

The J gene is TRBJ2-7, the V gene TRBV6-6; TRBD1 aligns across 9 bases. The CDR3 consists of 12 residues. Germline lookup yields CDR1 MNHNY and CDR2 SVGAGI (reference sequence). The V gene end was trimmed by 5 bases and the J gene end by 10 bases; junction bases not matched to a gene: 6. CDR3 loop: CASSRDREGQYF. The DNA for the CDR3 is TGTGCCAGCAGTCGGGACAGGGAGGGACAGTACTTC.

The genes are TRBV30 and TRBJ2-1; 8 nucleotides line up with TRBD2. This CDR3 is built from 16 residues. Germline V lookup: CDR1 GTSNPN, CDR2 SVGIG (reference sequence). V was pared by 1 base and J by 3 bases, with 8 bases of the junction left unmatched. The CDR3 reads CAWSGRSGALYNEQFF. Written as DNA, the CDR3 is TGTGCCTGGAGTGGGCGTAGCGGGGCCCTCTACAATGAGCAGTTCTTC. Full variable domain (missing parts from reference TRBV30 and TRBJ2-1): SQTIHQWPATLVQPVGSPLSLECTVEGTSNPNLYWYRQAAGRGLQLLFYSVGIGQISSEVPQNLSASRPQDRQFILSSKKLLLSDSGFYLCAWSGRSGALYNEQFFGPGTRLTVL.

The CDR3: CASSLAHAGGENEQFF. In DNA, the CDR3 is TGTGCCAGCAGCTTAGCCCACGCGGGGGGTGAGAATGAGCAGTTCTTC. The chain recombines TRBV11-2 with TRBJ2-1, with 8 bases lining up with TRBD2. CDR1 is SGHAT, CDR2 FQNNGV, per germline. This CDR3 comprises 16 residues. The trim removed 1 base at V and 7 bases at J, leaving 9 bases unmatched.

The V and J genes are TRBV11-2 and TRBJ2-5, with no clear D. The CDR3 has 15 residues. Germline CDR1 and CDR2: SGHAT and FQNNGV. V lost 4 bases, J lost 5 bases, and 17 bases lay in between. CDR3 region: CASSSRGPTQETQYF. CDR3 DNA: TGTGCCAGCAGCTCGCGAGGCCCTACTCAGGAGACCCAGTACTTC.

The J gene is TRBJ2-1, the V gene TRBV6-6; the D is unclear. The CDR3 length is 11 residues. CDR1 and CDR2 (germline): MNHNY, SVGAGI (reference sequence). Trimming stripped 6 bases from V and 9 bases from J, with 9 bases between. The DNA for the CDR3 is TGTGCCAGCAGCCTGGGAATTGAGCAGTTCTTC. It translates to CASSLGIEQFF.

This rearrangement joins TRBV27 to TRBJ2-2; a possible D gene is TRBD1 (6 bases). Germline V gives CDR1 MNHEY, CDR2 SMNVEV (reference sequence). CDR3 length: 14 residues. The V end was cut by 6 bases, the J end by 7 bases, with 15 bases between. CDR3 protein: CASSRQDENGELFF. The DNA of the CDR3 is TGTGCCAGCAGCCGACAGGACGAGAACGGGGAGCTGTTTTTT.

This clone was detected a few times. The chain has TRBV11-3 and TRBJ2-1; D uncertain. Looked up from germline, CDR1 is SGHNT and CDR2 is YENEEA. V lost 5 bases, J lost 0 bases, and 11 bases lay in between. The CDR3 has 15 amino acids. CDR3 nucleotide sequence: TGTGCCAGCAGCCAGCGATCGAGCTCCTACAATGAGCAGTTCTTC. Protein sequence: CASSQRSSSYNEQFF.

The rearrangement joins TRBV5-1 to TRBJ2-5; D possibly corresponds to TRBD2 (6 bases). Trimming took off 4 bases at V and 2 bases at J, with 18 bases between the two ends. Germline CDR1 is SGHRS and CDR2 is YFSETQ. This CDR3 has 16 amino acids. The CDR3: CASSGGIAAIQETQYF. CDR3 coding DNA: TGCGCCAGCAGCGGAGGGATAGCGGCCATACAAGAGACCCAGTACTTC.

The chain has TRBV5-1 and TRBJ2-1, with unresolved D. Trimming pared 9 bases from V and 1 base from J, leaving 11 bases between. In germline, CDR1 is SGHRS, CDR2 YFSETQ. The CDR3 has 13 amino acids. The CDR3 sequence: CATAEASYNEQFF. The DNA for the CDR3 is TGCGCCACTGCAGAGGCTTCCTACAATGAGCAGTTCTTC.

V and J are TRBV10-3 and TRBJ2-2; the D gene is possibly TRBD2 (5 bases). The length of the CDR3 is 14 residues. Germline V gene data show CDR1 as ENHRY and CDR2 as SYGVKD. Trimming left V 6 bases short and J 5 bases short, with 13 bases between. In DNA, the CDR3 is TGTGCCATCAGGACCACCCCGGGGACCGGGGAGCTGTTTTTT. Translating gives CAIRTTPGTGELFF.

J is TRBJ1-5 and V is TRBV5-6; tentatively, D is TRBD1 (5 bases). The CDR3 covers 14 residues. Trimming left V 4 bases short and J 4 bases short, with 12 bases between. Germline V CDR1 and CDR2: SGHDT, YYEEEE. The CDR3 here is CASSGGGRNQPQHF. CDR3 DNA: TGTGCCAGCAGCGGCGGGGGTAGGAATCAGCCCCAGCATTTT.

The rearrangement joins TRBV5-6 to TRBJ2-6; no reliable D call. From germline, CDR1 is SGHDT and CDR2 YYEEEE. Trimming removed 4 bases at V and 2 bases at J, with 10 bases between. This CDR3 has 15 residues. In nucleotides, the CDR3 is TGTGCCAGCAGCGCCTTTGGAACTGGGGCCAACGTCCTGACTTTC. The encoded protein is CASSAFGTGANVLTF.

The rearrangement uses TRBV5-6 and TRBJ2-7; D is tentatively TRBD1 or TRBD2 (5 bases each). V shed 4 bases and J shed 2 bases, with 13 bases lying between them. The CDR3 length is 14 residues. The germline V gene encodes CDR1 SGHDT and CDR2 YYEEEE. This chain's CDR3 is CASSPGRITYEQYF. The CDR3 DNA sequence: TGTGCCAGCAGCCCGGGACGGATTACCTACGAGCAGTACTTC.

The genes are TRBV7-2 and TRBJ2-3; 7 bases line up with TRBD2. J lost 2 bases, V lost 5 bases, and 7 bases had no gene match. CDR3 length: 15 amino acids. Germline V gene sequence: CDR1 SGHTA, CDR2 FQGNSA. The chain's CDR3 is CASSPNRDYTDTQYF. CDR3 bases: TGTGCCAGCAGCCCAAATCGGGACTACACAGATACGCAGTATTTT.

The chain combines TRBV30 with TRBJ2-4, with D perhaps TRBD1 (6 bases). CDR1 and CDR2 (germline): GTSNPN, SVGIG (reference sequence). This CDR3 comprises 15 residues. Trimming took 3 bases from V and 1 from J, leaving 13 bases between them. CDR3 sequence: CAWSTTGIAKNIQYF. For the CDR3, the DNA is TGTGCCTGGAGCACCACAGGGATCGCCAAAAACATTCAGTACTTC.

This clone was seen once. This chain joins TRBV6-1 and TRBJ1-4; tentatively, D is TRBD1 (5 bases). The CDR3 is 14 residues long. The germline CDR1 and CDR2 sequences are MNHNS and SASEGT. Trimming stripped 7 bases from V and 6 bases from J, with 15 bases between. This chain's CDR3 is CASTVDSAYEKLFF. The CDR3 bases are TGTGCCAGCACCGTAGACAGCGCGTATGAAAAACTGTTTTTT.

This chain connects TRBV29-1 to TRBJ1-2; 7 bases are a match to TRBD1. Germline V CDR1 and CDR2: SQVTM, ANQGSEA. V lost 7 bases, J lost 7 bases, and 12 bases stayed unmatched. The CDR3 totals 13 residues. CDR3 region: CSAGEGAGSGYTF. CDR3 nucleotide sequence: TGCAGCGCCGGCGAGGGGGCAGGCAGTGGCTACACCTTC.

This clone was seen only once. The same CDR3 can be traced to other DNA sequences in this sample. CDR3 sequence (DNA): TGTGCCACCAGCAGAGATCAAGGCACTGAAGCTTTCTTT. Amino acid sequence: CATSRDQGTEAFF. The chain carries TRBV15 and TRBJ1-1; the D is unclear. Trimming shortened V by 0 bases and J by 4 bases, and 6 bases separated the two germline ends. Germline-derived CDR1 and CDR2 are LNHNV and YYDKDF (reference sequence). The CDR3 contains 13 residues.

A word on this clone: Given a far larger clone just one base away, this is likely a sequencing read error. The chain combines TRBV7-2 with TRBJ2-1, with TRBD1 identical over 8 bases. This CDR3 is 15 amino acids long. The ends lost 1 base at V and 5 bases at J; junction bases unmatched: 4. CDR1 is SGHTA, CDR2 FQGNSA, per germline. Here the CDR3 DNA reads TGTGCCAGCAGCTTAGGGCAGGGGGCCCACAATGAGCAGTTCTTC. It encodes CASSLGQGAHNEQFF.

This clone turned up a few times. V is TRBV7-2 and J is TRBJ1-1; D is unresolved. The CDR3 is 12 amino acids. Trimming took 6 bases from V and 3 from J, leaving 8 bases between them. Per germline, CDR1 SGHTA and CDR2 FQGNSA. CDR3 coding DNA: TGTGCCAGCAGGGCCGGGCACACTGAAGCTTTCTTT. The encoded protein is CASRAGHTEAFF.

Points on this clone: The junction departs from the called germline gene at one end, perhaps through a read error. Different DNA sequences within this sample yield the same CDR3. This chain links TRBV18 with TRBJ1-6; D might be TRBD1 (6 bases). Germline V gene sequence: CDR1 KGHSH, CDR2 LQKENI. The CDR3 contains 13 residues. CDR3 nucleotides: TGTGCCAGCTCTCCACAGGGTAATTCACCCCTCCACTTT. As protein: CASSPQGNSPLHF.

V gene TRBV7-9 combines with J gene TRBJ2-7; D is unclear. Germline values: CDR1 SEHNR, CDR2 FQNEAQ (reference sequence). The CDR3 length is 14 residues. The V and J ends lost 5 bases and 1 base respectively, with 12 bases between them. This CDR3 reads CASSPATVSYEQYF. CDR3 DNA sequence: TGTGCCAGCAGCCCAGCTACGGTATCCTACGAGCAGTACTTC.

The chain employs TRBV4-1 and TRBJ1-4; tentatively, D is TRBD1 (5 bases). Trimming removed 4 bases from V and 3 bases from J, with 12 bases in between. The CDR3 length is 15 residues. Germline-derived CDR1 and CDR2 are MGHRA and YSYEKL. Here the CDR3 DNA reads TGCGCCAGCAGCCCGCTCGGAGGGGCTAATGAAAAACTGTTTTTT. Residues: CASSPLGGANEKLFF.

The gene calls are TRBV5-1 and TRBJ2-1; D is undetermined. V shed 4 bases and J shed 0 bases, with 11 bases lying between them. Germline V gives CDR1 SGHRS, CDR2 YFSETQ. CDR3 length: 15 residues. The CDR3 is CASSPEPDSYNEQFF. The CDR3 nucleotides read TGCGCCAGCAGCCCCGAGCCGGACTCCTACAATGAGCAGTTCTTC.